A selection of T cell receptor beta chains follows, all from one sample in a study of tumor and adjacent non-tumor tissue in lung cancer. In TCRdb, the multiplex PCR reads were re-called with MiXCR into one record per CDR3 protein. The sample includes about 110,000 distinct CDR3 sequences, around 82% seen only once; the top ten take about 23%. Sequenced input: lung tumor tissue. The receptor set was obtained from a man aged 65-85 years with non-small cell lung cancer. CDR3s include the opening cysteine and the closing phenylalanine or tryptophan. Each record gives: clone size, J gene, V gene, D gene, CDR3 protein, CDR3 DNA. D genes are given only for firm matches. Size tells how often a clone was seen (once, few, many) or the class of an expanded clone, and some rows leave it out.

once	TRBJ2-5	TRBV11-1	NA	CVSSPGRSNQETQYF	TGTGTCAGCAGCCCGGGTAGGTCTAATCAAGAGACCCAGTACTTC
NA	TRBJ2-6	TRBV11-2	NA	CATQRPRSGANVLTF	TGTGCCACCCAGCGGCCGCGCTCTGGGGCCAACGTCCTGACTTTC
NA	TRBJ1-1	TRBV29-1	NA	CSVVEFGGMNIEASF	TGCAGCGTTGTTGAATTCGGGGGAATGAACATTGAAGCTTCCTTT
NA	TRBJ1-4	TRBV11-2	NA	CARSKSGTSNEKLFF	TGTGCCAGGAGCAAAAGCGGGACAAGTAATGAAAAACTGTTTTTT
NA	TRBJ2-3	TRBV4-3	NA	CASSQVGSGDTQYF	TGCGCCAGCAGCCAAGTTGGTTCAGGGGATACGCAGTACTTT
many	TRBJ2-7	TRBV20-1	NA	CSAADGSYEQYF	TGCAGTGCCGCAGACGGTTCCTACGAGCAGTACTTC
NA	TRBJ2-7	TRBV28	NA	CASRNLLGQISYEQYF	TGTGCCAGCAGAAACCTACTGGGGCAAATCTCCTACGAGCAGTACTTC
once	TRBJ1-1	TRBV6-1	NA	CASSVGGKNTEAFF	TGTGCCAGTAGTGTCGGGGGTAAAAACACTGAGGCTTTCTTT
many	TRBJ1-2	TRBV14	TRBD1	CASSGQGSNYGYTF	TGTGCCAGCAGCGGACAGGGTTCCAACTATGGCTACACCTTC
many	TRBJ2-3	TRBV5-1	TRBD2	CASSLSGLAGTDTQYF	TGCGCCAGCAGCTTGTCCGGACTAGCGGGCACAGATACGCAGTATTTT
NA	TRBJ2-1	TRBV6-2/TRBV6-3	NA	CASSPELGNTNEQFF	TGTGCCAGCAGTCCGGAACTAGGCAATACTAATGAGCAATTCTTC
NA	TRBJ1-1	TRBV5-1	NA	CASSLGSGNSVAFF	TGCGCCAGCAGTTTGGGGTCGGGGAACTCTGTAGCTTTCTTT
NA	TRBJ2-3	TRBV5-4	NA	CASIGGCRGRDTQYF	TGTGCCAGCATCGGTGGGTGCAGGGGCCGGGATACGCAGTATTTT
NA	TRBJ2-7	TRBV5-4	TRBD1	CASRPWTGAYEQCF	TGTGCCAGCAGACCGTGGACAGGAGCCTACGAGCAGTGCTTC
NA	TRBJ1-3	TRBV12-3/TRBV12-4	NA	CASSPGDRVSGNTVYF	TGTGCAAGCAGTCCAGGGGATCGAGTCTCTGGAAACACCGTATATTTT
NA	TRBJ1-4	TRBV11-3	NA	CAINLVGGTSNEKLFF	TGTGCCATCAACTTAGTAGGTGGTACGTCTAATGAAAAACTGTTTTTT
few	TRBJ2-7	TRBV11-2	NA	CASSQWTEREHYF	TGTGCCAGTAGCCAATGGACCGAGCGCGAGCACTATTTC
NA	TRBJ2-1	TRBV11-1	TRBD2	CASSLLGTIWGYNEQFF	TGTGCCAGCAGCCTCCTAGGGACTATCTGGGGATACAATGAGCAGTTCTTC
NA	TRBJ2-7	TRBV6-5	NA	CTVGRTLAGSYEQYF	TGTACCGTCGGAAGGACACTAGCAGGTTCATACGAGCAGTACTTC
once	TRBJ1-3	TRBV6-6	NA	CAGSILGLGANTIYF	TGTGCCGGCAGCATCTTGGGACTGGGGGCAAACACCATATATTTT
few	TRBJ1-5	TRBV10-3	NA	CAIGIIGEGDQPQHF	TGTGCCATCGGTATAATAGGGGAAGGGGATCAGCCCCAGCATTTT
NA	TRBJ1-2	TRBV12-3/TRBV12-4	NA	CASSFGSNYGYTF	TGTGCAAGCAGTTTCGGGTCGAACTATGGCTACACCTTC
NA	TRBJ2-7	TRBV5-4	NA	CASIALGRDYEQYF	TGTGCCAGCATCGCACTCGGCAGGGACTACGAGCAGTACTTC
NA	TRBJ1-6	TRBV29-1	NA	CSVRGRGNSPFHF	TGCAGCGTTAGGGGACGGGGTAATTCACCCTTCCACTTT
NA	TRBJ2-7	TRBV6-2/TRBV6-3	TRBD1	CASSYPTGVYSYEQYF	TGTGCCAGCAGTTACCCAACAGGGGTCTATTCATACGAGCAGTACTTC
NA	TRBJ1-2	TRBV4-2	NA	CASSQEQGAHSYGYTF	TGTGCCAGCAGCCAAGAGCAAGGGGCACATAGCTATGGCTACACCTTC
NA	TRBJ1-1	TRBV5-6	TRBD1	CASSGTDLSNTEAFF	TGTGCCAGCAGCGGGACAGATTTGTCGAACACTGAAGCTTTCTTC
NA	TRBJ1-5	TRBV28	NA	CANRLEARGLNQPLHF	TGTGCCAACAGACTAGAGGCGAGGGGTCTAAATCAGCCCCTGCATTTT
NA	TRBJ1-1	TRBV4-2	TRBD1	CASSQADETGDTEAFF	TGTGCCAGCAGCCAAGCCGACGAGACAGGGGACACTGAAGCTTTCTTT
medium-sized	TRBJ2-7	TRBV4-1	TRBD1	CASSQEDRVSYEQYF	TGCGCCAGCAGCCAAGAAGACAGGGTCTCCTACGAGCAGTACTTC
NA	TRBJ1-1	TRBV5-1	NA	CASRIDILNTEGFF	TGCGCCAGCAGAATCGACATACTGAACACTGAAGGTTTCTTT
once	TRBJ2-3	TRBV10-2	TRBD1	CTSSDPGQDTVTQYF	TGCACCAGCAGCGATCCGGGACAGGACACAGTTACGCAGTATTTT
NA	TRBJ2-3	TRBV11-2	TRBD2	CASSPRLAGGHLDTQYF	TGTGCCAGCAGTCCTAGACTAGCGGGGGGGCATCTCGATACGCAGTATTTT
NA	TRBJ2-1	TRBV1	NA	CTGSQRKTASSYNEQFF	TGCACCGGCAGTCAACGGAAAACAGCAAGCTCCTACAATGAGCAGTTCTTC
NA	TRBJ2-5	TRBV11-2	TRBD1	CASSLGQGIEETQYF	TGCGCCAGCAGCTTAGGACAGGGAATCGAAGAGACCCAGTACTTC
NA	TRBJ2-3	TRBV29-1	TRBD2	CSVERLATVIDTQYF	TGCAGCGTGGAGAGACTAGCGACAGTAATAGATACGCAGTATTTT